Each of the 23 T cell receptor beta chains below was sequenced from the same sample in a study of shared clonotypes between healthy human individuals. Profiling relied on immunoSEQ multiplex PCR, and the TCRdb table lists in-frame clones only, not all of them. The data hold 2 million or so clones, with roughly 96% observed a single time. Sequencing was carried out using naive CD4+ T cells sorted from blood. Subset here: CD45RA+ positively selected. The receptors stem from a man in his late teens or twenties in good health.

The V gene is TRBV11-2, the J gene TRBJ2-7; 9 bases fit TRBD1. V dropped 5 bases and J dropped 2; count of bases not matched to a gene: 4. The CDR3 consists of 14 residues. CDR1 SGHAT and CDR2 FQNNGV come from the germline V gene. CDR3 region: CASSAGQGAYEQYF. In DNA, the CDR3 is TGTGCCAGCAGCGCGGGACAGGGAGCCTACGAGCAGTACTTC. Full variable domain (outside the CDR3, taken from reference TRBV11-2 and TRBJ2-7): EAGVAQSPRYKIIEKRQSVAFWCNPISGHATLYWYQQILGQGPKLLIQFQNNGVVDDSQLPKDRFSAERLKGVDSTLKIQPAKLEDSAVYLCASSAGQGAYEQYFGPGTRLTVT.

The rearrangement uses TRBV2 and TRBJ2-1; D might be TRBD1 (5 bases). Germline values: CDR1 SNHLY, CDR2 FYNNEI. V lost 6 bases and J 4 bases, leaving 10 bases between the germline ends. The CDR3 runs 13 residues. The CDR3 loop reads CASSINRYNEQFF. The CDR3 region has the DNA TGTGCCAGCAGCATCAACAGGTACAATGAGCAGTTCTTC.

This clone was seen only once. The rearrangement joins TRBV18 to TRBJ1-4; perhaps TRBD1 as D (6 bases). The CDR3 is made up of 15 amino acids. Per germline, CDR1 KGHSH and CDR2 LQKENI. Between the trimmed V and J ends, which lost 0 bases and 7 bases, there was a span of 12 bases. CDR3 bases: TGTGCCAGCTCACCACCTAGGGGGGTGGTTGAAAAACTGTTTTTT. This gives the protein CASSPPRGVVEKLFF.

On this clone: The same CDR3 is also encoded by other DNA sequences in this sample. The rearrangement joins TRBV7-9 to TRBJ1-2, with D maybe TRBD1 (6 bases). This CDR3 has 13 amino acids. Germline values: CDR1 SEHNR, CDR2 FQNEAQ (reference sequence). V was cut by 1 base and J by 7 bases, with 10 bases left in between. CDR3 nucleotide sequence: TGTGCCAGCAGCTTAGAAGGGGGACGTGGCTACACCTTC. Protein sequence: CASSLEGGRGYTF.

This rearrangement joins TRBV18 to TRBJ1-4; D remains ambiguous. From germline, CDR1 is KGHSH and CDR2 LQKENI. Trimming removed 0 bases at V and 8 bases at J, with 10 bases between. The CDR3 has 14 amino acids. CDR3 region: CASSPPPGEEKLFF. CDR3 bases: TGTGCCAGCTCACCACCGCCGGGCGAGGAAAAACTGTTTTTT. Looking up the rest from reference TRBV18 and TRBJ1-4 gives the full variable domain: NAGVMQNPRHLVRRRGQEARLRCSPMKGHSHVYWYRQLPEEGLKFMVYLQKENIIDESGMPKERFSAEFPKEGPSILRIQQVVRGDSAAYFCASSPPPGEEKLFFGSGTQLSVL.

CDR3: CASSPPGKSKETQYF. The CDR3 DNA reads as TGTGCCAGCTCACCTCCCGGAAAATCCAAAGAGACCCAGTACTTC. This chain links TRBV18 with TRBJ2-5, with D uncertain. Between the trimmed V and J ends, which lost 3 bases and 3 bases, there was a span of 14 bases. Germline assignment: CDR1 KGHSH and CDR2 LQKENI. This CDR3 has 15 residues. The whole variable domain, filled in from reference TRBV18 and TRBJ2-5, reads NAGVMQNPRHLVRRRGQEARLRCSPMKGHSHVYWYRQLPEEGLKFMVYLQKENIIDESGMPKERFSAEFPKEGPSILRIQQVVRGDSAAYFCASSPPGKSKETQYFGPGTRLLVL.

With regard to this clone: Other DNA sequences from this sample encode an identical CDR3 as well. The chain links TRBV30 to TRBJ1-5; a weak D match, TRBD1 (5 bases). The CDR3 length is 14 residues. V lost 1 base and J 1 base, leaving 8 bases between the germline ends. The germline V gene encodes CDR1 GTSNPN and CDR2 SVGIG (reference sequence). The CDR3 is CAWSGGLSNQPQHF. The CDR3 region has the DNA TGTGCCTGGAGTGGGGGCCTAAGCAATCAGCCCCAGCATTTT.

The chain combines TRBV30 with TRBJ1-1, with D hard to call. V was trimmed by 7 bases and J by 4 bases, leaving 16 bases between them. The germline V gene has CDR1 GTSNPN and CDR2 SVGIG (reference sequence). CDR3 length equals 13 residues. The CDR3 DNA follows: TGTGCCTCACCGACCCAAATGGGCACTGAAGCTTTCTTT. Residues: CASPTQMGTEAFF.

Remarks on this clone: This CDR3 is missing its conserved last phenylalanine or tryptophan, likely due to a read error. It is unclear where the CDR3 begins or ends on the DNA, so no DNA is shown, and the CDR3 is as TCRdb lists it. The CDR3 sequence: CASSASVGRKVL. The chain is built from TRBV6-1 and TRBJ1-1. 12 amino acids form the CDR3, both terminal residues included. The germline CDR1 and CDR2 sequences are MNHNS and SASEGT.

Only one count was recorded for this clone. CDR3 sequence (DNA): TGTGCCAGCAGCTTAACCGGCGGGACTGGCACAGATACGCAGTATTTT. Amino acids: CASSLTGGTGTDTQYF. The V call is TRBV11-2, the J call TRBJ2-3; TRBD2 might be the D (6 bases). Germline assignment: CDR1 SGHAT and CDR2 FQNNGV. The ends were cut back, 2 bases at V and 1 base at J, with 13 bases in the middle. CDR3 size: 16 residues. Combining the CDR3 with reference TRBV11-2 and TRBJ2-3 gives the whole variable domain EAGVAQSPRYKIIEKRQSVAFWCNPISGHATLYWYQQILGQGPKLLIQFQNNGVVDDSQLPKDRFSAERLKGVDSTLKIQPAKLEDSAVYLCASSLTGGTGTDTQYFGPGTRLTVL.

CDR3 region: CASSSSGESSGELFF. In DNA form, the CDR3 reads TGTGCCAGCAGCTCCAGCGGTGAGAGCTCCGGGGAGCTGTTTTTT. The chain links TRBV7-2 to TRBJ2-2, with D possibly TRBD2 on 5 matching bases. The germline V gene has CDR1 SGHTA and CDR2 FQGNSA. Trimming removed 4 bases at V and 6 bases at J, with 15 bases between. The CDR3 has 15 amino acids.

About this clone itself: This sample includes further DNA sequences coding for the same CDR3. The chain carries TRBV18 and TRBJ1-5; D call uncertain. This CDR3 is built from 12 residues. Trimming shortened V by 3 bases and J by 7 bases, and 7 bases separated the two germline ends. Germline lookup yields CDR1 KGHSH and CDR2 LQKENI. Here the CDR3 DNA reads TGTGCCAGCTCACCGGGTAGCCAGCCCCAGCATTTT. Translation gives CASSPGSQPQHF.

The V call is TRBV29-1, the J call TRBJ1-2; D unclear. CDR1 SQVTM and CDR2 ANQGSEA come from the germline V gene. This CDR3 comprises 11 residues. V lost 6 bases to trimming and J lost 3 bases, with 8 bases between them. The CDR3, as DNA: TGCAGCGTCGGAGAGGACTATGGCTACACCTTC. This translates into CSVGEDYGYTF. The full variable domain, in which reference TRBV29-1 and TRBJ1-2 provide the parts outside the CDR3, is SAVISQKPSRDICQRGTSLTIQCQVDSQVTMMFWYRQQPGQSLTLIATANQGSEATYESGFVIDKFPISRPNLTFSTLTVSNMSPEDSSIYLCSVGEDYGYTFGSGTRLTVV.

The chain has TRBV5-1 and TRBJ1-1, with D unclear. Trimming took off 6 bases at V and 4 bases at J, with 19 bases between the two ends. There are 15 residues in the CDR3. In germline, CDR1 is SGHRS, CDR2 YFSETQ. The CDR3 DNA reads TGCGCCAGCACACAAGGTCCGGGGTTAGGCACTGAAGCTTTCTTT. Amino acid sequence: CASTQGPGLGTEAFF.

CDR3 coding DNA: TGTGCCAGCAGCTTAGCGGTCCCAGGGACAAATAATTCACCCCTCCACTTT. As protein: CASSLAVPGTNNSPLHF. The genes are TRBV7-8 and TRBJ1-6, with D perhaps matching TRBD1 (6 bases). Germline-derived CDR1 and CDR2 are SGHVS and FQNEAQ. The CDR3 is 17 amino acids. V gave up 0 bases and J gave up 5 bases, with 14 bases separating them.

This sequence joins TRBV19 and TRBJ1-5, with D hard to call. Germline CDR1 reads LNHDA; CDR2 reads SQIVND (reference sequence). This CDR3 has 15 amino acids. The germline V and J ends were trimmed by 5 bases and 0 bases, with 11 bases remaining between them. The CDR3: CASSGSTGSNQPQHF. The CDR3 DNA reads as TGTGCCAGTAGTGGCTCGACGGGTAGCAATCAGCCCCAGCATTTT.

The CDR3, as DNA: TGTGCCAGCAGCTTAGCTGGGGCGGGAATTAATGAAAAACTGTTTTTT. This encodes CASSLAGAGINEKLFF. This rearrangement joins TRBV11-2 to TRBJ1-4; possible D gene TRBD1, 5 bases. Deletions cut 1 base from V and 4 bases from J, with 13 bases between. CDR1 SGHAT and CDR2 FQNNGV come from the germline V gene. This CDR3 has 16 amino acids.

The chain joins TRBV7-2 to TRBJ2-1, with D perhaps being TRBD1 or TRBD2 (6 bases each). This CDR3 comprises 15 residues. V was cut by 3 bases and J by 7 bases, with 16 bases left in between. CDR1 and CDR2 (germline): SGHTA, FQGNSA. The DNA for the CDR3 is TGTGCCAGCAGCTTCGGGAGCCAGGGGAAGAATGAGCAGTTCTTC. Encoded protein: CASSFGSQGKNEQFF.

The chain joins TRBV27 to TRBJ2-7; 8 positions match TRBD1. The CDR3 covers 17 residues. Germline V gene lookup returns CDR1 MNHEY and CDR2 SMNVEV (reference sequence). Trimming took 0 bases from V and 4 from J; bases not matched to a gene: 11. The CDR3, as DNA: TGTGCCAGCAGTTTATCGAGTCCCGGGACAGGTCTTTACGAGCAGTACTTC. This gives the protein CASSLSSPGTGLYEQYF.

Written as DNA, the CDR3 is TGTGCCAGCTCACAAGGGGGCAGGGGAAGCAATCAGCCCCAGCATTTT. Translation gives CASSQGGRGSNQPQHF. V is TRBV7-9 and J is TRBJ1-5, with 7 bases fitting TRBD1. The V and J ends lost 8 bases and 1 base, in that order; junction bases with no gene match: 11. Germline V CDR1 and CDR2: SEHNR, FQNEAQ (reference sequence). The CDR3 has 16 amino acids.

The chain couples TRBV11-2 to TRBJ1-6; 9 bases map to TRBD1. Germline-derived CDR1 and CDR2 are SGHAT and FQNNGV. V shed 7 bases, J shed 11 bases, and the junction held 12 bases outside the gene matches. The CDR3 consists of 15 residues. This CDR3 is CASIPLGQGNAPLHF. The CDR3 DNA follows: TGTGCCAGCATTCCCTTGGGACAGGGCAATGCACCCCTCCACTTT.

The chain is built from TRBV10-1 and TRBJ1-5, with TRBD1 as a possible D gene (5 bases). V was pared by 3 bases and J by 4 bases, with 7 bases between. Germline V gene lookup returns CDR1 WNHNN and CDR2 SYGVQD (reference sequence). This CDR3 has 13 amino acids. This CDR3 is CASSEGVNQPQHF. Here the CDR3 DNA reads TGCGCCAGCAGTGAAGGGGTGAATCAGCCCCAGCATTTT.

The chain is built from TRBV19 and TRBJ2-7; the D call may be TRBD1 or TRBD2 (6 bases each). CDR1 is LNHDA, CDR2 SQIVND, per germline (reference sequence). The CDR3 contains 15 residues. V was shortened by 5 bases and J by 6 bases, with 20 bases between the two germline ends. The CDR3 DNA reads TGTGCCAGTAGTGAGCAACGGGGGCTCCTCTCCGAGCAGTACTTC. This translates into CASSEQRGLLSEQYF.